The entry that follows covers one T cell receptor (beta chain) sequence. This CDR3 has 12 amino acids. The V and J ends lost 5 bases and 2 bases respectively, with 8 bases between them. The V gene's germline CDR1 is SGHNT and CDR2 YYREEE (reference sequence). The data stem from a study of blood T cell repertoires in COVID-19. About the research overall: From T cells, B-cell-depleted T cells, or PBMCs came the material, which was cDNA or gDNA.

Data came from immunoSEQ multiplex PCR; TCRdb stores just in-frame clones and leaves some out. This table has about 280,000 clones, 91% appearing once. Participants were aged roughly 18 to 89 years from approximately 23 US areas. Exposed volunteers were people who met a COVID-19 case within 2 weeks before study entry. The chain employs TRBV5-4 and TRBJ2-7, with a tentative D call TRBD1 (6 bases). Sequencing was carried out using PBMCs or T cells enriched from blood (not recorded which). The source of this sequence is a middle-aged man who had been exposed to COVID-19. In DNA, the CDR3 is TGTGCCAGCAGTCGGGACACCTACGAGCAGTACTTC. This sequence encodes CASSRDTYEQYF.